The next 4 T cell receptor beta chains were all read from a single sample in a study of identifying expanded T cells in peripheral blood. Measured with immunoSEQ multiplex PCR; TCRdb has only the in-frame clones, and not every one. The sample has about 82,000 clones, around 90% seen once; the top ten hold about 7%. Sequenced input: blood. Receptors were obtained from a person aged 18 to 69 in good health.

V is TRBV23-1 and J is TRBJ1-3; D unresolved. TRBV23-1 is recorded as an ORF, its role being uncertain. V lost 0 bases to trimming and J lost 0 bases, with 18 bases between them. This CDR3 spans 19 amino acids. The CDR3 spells CASSQSVVGTLVSGNTIYF. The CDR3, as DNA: TGCGCCAGCAGTCAATCTGTGGTCGGAACGCTCGTCTCTGGAAACACCATATATTTT.

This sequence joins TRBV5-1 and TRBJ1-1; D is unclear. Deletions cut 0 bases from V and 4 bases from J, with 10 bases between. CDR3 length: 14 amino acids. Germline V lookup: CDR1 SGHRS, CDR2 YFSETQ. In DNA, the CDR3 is TGCGCCAGCAGCTTGGTTCTGGAGGGCACTGAAGCTTTCTTT. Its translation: CASSLVLEGTEAFF. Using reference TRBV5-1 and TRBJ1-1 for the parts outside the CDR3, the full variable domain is KAGVTQTPRYLIKTRGQQVTLSCSPISGHRSVSWYQQTPGQGLQFLFEYFSETQRNKGNFPGRFSGRQFSNSRSEMNVSTLELGDSALYLCASSLVLEGTEAFFGQGTRLTVV.

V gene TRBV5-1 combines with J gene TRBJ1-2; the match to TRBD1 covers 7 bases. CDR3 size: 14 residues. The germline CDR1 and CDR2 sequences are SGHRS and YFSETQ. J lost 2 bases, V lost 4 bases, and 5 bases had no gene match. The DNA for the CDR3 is TGCGCCAGCAGCCAGGGACAGACAAACTATGGCTACACCTTC. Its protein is CASSQGQTNYGYTF.

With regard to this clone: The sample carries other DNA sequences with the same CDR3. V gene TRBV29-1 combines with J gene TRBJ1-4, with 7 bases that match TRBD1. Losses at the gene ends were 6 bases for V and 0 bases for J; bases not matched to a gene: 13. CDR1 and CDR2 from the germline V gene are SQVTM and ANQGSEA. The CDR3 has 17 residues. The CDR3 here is CSVKVGQLLATNEKLFF. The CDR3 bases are TGCAGCGTGAAGGTGGGACAGCTTTTAGCAACTAATGAAAAACTGTTTTTT.